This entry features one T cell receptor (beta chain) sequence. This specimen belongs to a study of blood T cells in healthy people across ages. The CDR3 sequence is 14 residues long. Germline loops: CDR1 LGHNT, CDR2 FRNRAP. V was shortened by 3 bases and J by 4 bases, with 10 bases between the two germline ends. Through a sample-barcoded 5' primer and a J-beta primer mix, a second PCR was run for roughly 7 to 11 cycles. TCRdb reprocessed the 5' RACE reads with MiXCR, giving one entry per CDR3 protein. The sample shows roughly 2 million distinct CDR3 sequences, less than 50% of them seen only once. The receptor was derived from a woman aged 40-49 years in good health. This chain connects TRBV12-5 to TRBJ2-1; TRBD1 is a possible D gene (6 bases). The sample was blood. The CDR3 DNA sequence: TGTGCTAGTGGTTTTGCAGGGGCTTACAATGAGCAGTTCTTC. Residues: CASGFAGAYNEQFF.